The 15 T cell receptor beta chains below all came from one sample that was sequenced in a study of tumor-infiltrating lymphocytes in primary liver carcinoma. A primer in the constant region served to generate TCR beta cDNA from approximately 460 ng of total RNA. Each TCR beta library was derived from three nested multiplex PCR rounds that employed slightly modified ARM-PCR. The first two PCR rounds used TRBV1-TRBV30 primers with a Cbeta primer, around 10 cycles each. MiXCR, run by TCRdb on the multiplex PCR reads, gives a single entry per CDR3 protein. The sample consists of some 94,000 distinct CDR3 sequences, 55% to 70% of them appearing once. Without any cell sorting, about 19-32 mg of bulk tissue yielded co-extracted RNA and DNA. Sequencing was carried out using liver tumor tissue from sampling region 5. Subset defined: tumor region T5, tumor centre. The receptors derive from a woman aged 55-70 years with primary liver carcinoma and hepatitis B virus infection.

Comments on this clonotype: The junction shows a germline mismatch at one end, possibly a read error. The rearrangement joins TRBV29-1 to TRBJ2-1; D is uncertain. The CDR3 length is 14 residues. The V gene's germline CDR1 is SQVTM and CDR2 ANQGSEA. The CDR3 DNA reads TGCAGCGTTGAACCGGCAGGAACCGGAAATGAGCAATTCTTC. Amino acids: CSVEPAGTGNEQFF.

The chain couples TRBV11-2 to TRBJ1-1, with a weak D call TRBD1 (5 bases). This CDR3 contains 15 residues. CDR1 and CDR2 (germline): SGHAT, FQNNGV. Trimming left V 5 bases short and J 6 bases short, with 19 bases between. CDR3 protein: CASSISLLMGAEAFF. The CDR3 DNA follows: TGTGCCAGCAGCATATCCCTGTTGATGGGGGCTGAAGCTTTCTTT.

As to this clonotype: The junction and the germline gene differ at one end; a read error may be behind it. The genes are TRBV29-1 and TRBJ1-2; no firm D call. The germline gives CDR1 SQVTM, CDR2 ANQGSEA. The CDR3 extends over 13 amino acids. CDR3 region: CGVDDTPNYGYIF. CDR3 nucleotide sequence: TGCGGCGTTGATGACACCCCTAACTATGGCTACATCTTC.

Turning to this clonotype: This clone may be a read error of a much larger clone one base away. Here the CDR3 reads CASSFEATYNEQFF. The CDR3 nucleotides are TGCGCCAGCAGCTTTGAAGCGACCTACAATGAGCAGTTCTTC. This rearrangement joins TRBV5-1 to TRBJ2-1; D unresolved. The CDR3 spans 14 residues. Germline values: CDR1 SGHRS, CDR2 YFSETQ. V dropped 2 bases and J dropped 2 bases, with 8 bases sitting between them. The full variable domain, rest sourced from reference TRBV5-1 and TRBJ2-1, is KAGVTQTPRYLIKTRGQQVTLSCSPISGHRSVSWYQQTPGQGLQFLFEYFSETQRNKGNFPGRFSGRQFSNSRSEMNVSTLELGDSALYLCASSFEATYNEQFFGPGTRLTVL.

This clonotype was seen repeatedly, ten times or more. V gene TRBV5-6 combines with J gene TRBJ1-6; no clear D gene. The CDR3 has 14 amino acids. The germline V gene has CDR1 SGHDT and CDR2 YYEEEE. Trimming cost V 3 bases and J 5 bases, with 9 bases left between them. Here the CDR3 reads CASSYEEDNSPLHF. The CDR3 region has the DNA TGTGCCAGCAGCTACGAAGAGGATAATTCACCCCTCCACTTT. Supplemented by reference TRBV5-6 and TRBJ1-6, the full variable domain reads DAGVTQSPTHLIKTRGQQVTLRCSPKSGHDTVSWYQQALGQGPQFIFQYYEEEERQRGNFPDRFSGHQFPNYSSELNVNALLLGDSALYLCASSYEEDNSPLHFGNGTRLTVT.

Worth noting for this clonotype: A much larger clone sits a single nucleotide away, making a read error possible. This sequence joins TRBV5-5 and TRBJ1-5, with D unresolved. CDR3 length: 15 residues. V was pared by 0 bases and J by 2 bases, with 9 bases between. Per germline, CDR1 SGHKS and CDR2 YYEKEE (reference sequence). The CDR3 bases are TGTGCCAGCAGCTTGGTCTTGGGTGGCAATCAGCCCCAGCATTTT. As protein: CASSLVLGGNQPQHF.

This clonotype appeared a single time. The conserved phenylalanine or tryptophan is not found at the CDR3 terminus, so this likely reflects a read error. DNA for the CDR3: TGTGTCAGCAGCCTTCCCGGGACGCTGACCCATGGCTACACCTCC. Translated, it gives CVSSLPGTLTHGYTS. V usage is TRBV14 and J usage is TRBJ1-2, with a weak D call TRBD1 (5 bases). Germline V gene lookup returns CDR1 SGHDN and CDR2 FVKESK. This CDR3 has 15 residues.

For this clonotype: This may be a read error: a much more frequent sequence differs by one nucleotide. The rearrangement uses TRBV28 and TRBJ1-3; possible D gene TRBD1, 6 bases. The CDR3 is 17 amino acids. The V gene's germline CDR1 is MDHEN and CDR2 SYDVKM. For the CDR3, the DNA is TGTGACAGCAGTAAACCCAGACAGGCCAACTCTGGAAACACCATATATTTT. It specifies CDSSKPRQANSGNTIYF.

The gene calls are TRBV5-1 and TRBJ2-4; 12 nucleotides align to TRBD2. This CDR3 has 17 amino acids. Trimming at V came to 4 bases and at J to 12 bases, leaving 17 bases not matched to a gene. The germline V gene encodes CDR1 SGHRS and CDR2 YFSETQ. The CDR3 DNA reads as TGCGCCAGCAGCCCGACTAGCGGGAGTATTGCCAAAGACACTCAGTACTTC. Protein sequence: CASSPTSGSIAKDTQYF.

This clonotype was seen ten or more times. The rearrangement joins TRBV30 to TRBJ2-1; TRBD2 agrees at 13 bases. The V gene's germline CDR1 is GTSNPN and CDR2 SVGIG (reference sequence). The CDR3 runs 18 residues. Germline trimming cut 0 bases from V and 0 bases from J; bases unmatched to any gene: 5. CDR3 DNA: TGTGCCTGGAGTGTAAGGACTAGCGGGAGAAGCTCCTACAATGAGCAGTTCTTC. It codes for CAWSVRTSGRSSYNEQFF.

This chain connects TRBV7-9 to TRBJ2-7; weak D call: TRBD1 (6 bases). The CDR3 loop spans 14 amino acids. Germline lookup yields CDR1 SEHNR and CDR2 FQNEAQ (reference sequence). Trimming removed 0 bases from V and 8 bases from J, with 14 bases in between. The CDR3 DNA follows: TGTGCCAGCAGCTTAGCGCGGGTCAGGGACAAGCAGTACTTC. Translating it yields CASSLARVRDKQYF.

Notes on this clonotype: This CDR3 is missing its conserved last phenylalanine or tryptophan, likely due to a read error. This rearrangement joins TRBV11-3 to TRBJ2-3; TRBD1 agrees at 7 bases. CDR1 SGHNT and CDR2 YENEEA come from the germline V gene. V was pared by 5 bases and J by 2 bases, with 10 bases of the junction left unmatched. The CDR3 loop spans 16 amino acids. CDR3 residues: CASSRWDSHTTDTQYL. The CDR3 region has the DNA TGTGCCAGCAGCCGATGGGACAGCCACACCACAGATACGCAGTATTTG.

About this clonotype: It may be a read error: a sequence one base away is much more abundant. This chain joins TRBV28 and TRBJ2-4; 8 bases match TRBD2. The V gene end was trimmed by 10 bases and the J gene end by 12 bases; junction bases not matched to a gene: 14. CDR1 MDHEN and CDR2 SYDVKM come from the germline V gene. CDR3 size: 13 residues. The CDR3 region has the DNA TGTGCCACTGGTCTTAACGGGAGGGCGCGTCAGTACTTC. Translated, it gives CATGLNGRARQYF.

This clonotype was counted many times. V and J are TRBV6-6 and TRBJ2-5; 12 bases fit TRBD2. Trimming cost V 6 bases and J 1 base; bases outside gene matches: 9. The CDR3 is 17 amino acids. From germline, CDR1 is MNHNY and CDR2 SVGAGI (reference sequence). The CDR3 region has the DNA TGTGCCAGCAGCAACTGGGGACTAGCGGGCTTCCAAGAGACCCAGTACTTC. It encodes CASSNWGLAGFQETQYF.

In this sample, this clonotype turned up once. The rearrangement joins TRBV4-1 to TRBJ2-3; D is perhaps TRBD1 or TRBD2 (5 bases each). Trimming left V 7 bases short and J 4 bases short, with 15 bases between. CDR1 and CDR2 from the germline V gene are MGHRA and YSYEKL. The CDR3 runs to 14 residues. CDR3 coding DNA: TGCGCCAGCATTCGAGCCAGGGACCCAGATACGCAGTATTTT. Encoded protein: CASIRARDPDTQYF.